The clone carrying this TCR beta chain occurred once. Its antigen is still unknown. The data were taken from a study of shared clonotypes between healthy human individuals. Study results and limitations: Incompleteness in sorted-subset sequencing, despite large depth, was shown by rarefaction.

Original processing notes: From ImmunoSEQ came sequences covering only the junction and carrying no quality scores, so filtering differed. Profiling relied on immunoSEQ multiplex PCR, and the TCRdb table lists in-frame clones only, not all of them. V, J and clone size were drawn from that table, and D and trimming were deduced from the DNA. The sample records a few million clones, 80% to 95% being singletons. Germline loops: CDR1 SGHKS, CDR2 YYEKEE (reference sequence). CDR3 length equals 16 residues. Trimming removed 1 base from V and 2 bases from J; junction bases left unmatched: 7. Donors had no recently reported acute infections or vaccinations and were HIV-negative. Both subsets, CD45RA+ naive and CD45RA-negative memory, were split from the CD4+ cells.

The source is a man aged 18-30 years in good health. Some clones in this sample may be carry-over from other donors' samples. Material: naive CD4+ T cells from PBMCs. Subset here: CD45RA+ positively selected. The rearrangement joins TRBV5-5 to TRBJ2-3; 7 nucleotides align to TRBD1. CDR3 protein: CASSLSGQKNTDTQYF. CDR3 in DNA: TGTGCCAGCAGCTTGTCGGGACAGAAGAACACAGATACGCAGTATTTT.